Listed here are 13 T cell receptor beta chains from one sample, sequenced in a study of CD8 T cells in ankylosing spondylitis. Each CDR3 protein gets one entry after TCRdb re-called the 5' RACE reads with MiXCR. The sample gives around 340,000 distinct CDR3 sequences, around 20% of which show up once; 10% to 15% is in the top ten. The sequenced sample consisted of blood, either unsorted or a sorted T cell fraction (not recorded which). The receptors come from a male donor with ankylosing spondylitis or in good health (not recorded which).

The V gene is TRBV7-6, the J gene TRBJ2-7, with D possibly TRBD1 on 6 matching bases. Germline V gene data show CDR1 as SGHVS and CDR2 as FNYEAQ. V was shortened by 3 bases and J by 6 bases, with 15 bases between the two germline ends. The CDR3 covers 14 residues. The CDR3 sequence: CASSFRTALGEQYF. CDR3 bases: TGTGCCAGCAGCTTTCGGACAGCTCTGGGCGAGCAGTACTTC.

This rearrangement joins TRBV4-1 to TRBJ2-7; D is unclear. With 0 bases removed from V and 3 bases from J, the gap between germline ends came to 12 bases. Germline V gene data show CDR1 as MGHRA and CDR2 as YSYEKL. This CDR3 region has 15 residues. The CDR3 DNA follows: TGCGCCAGCAGCCAAGAGGCCAGACCAAACTACGAGCAGTACTTC. Amino acids: CASSQEARPNYEQYF.

The chain uses TRBV20-1 and TRBJ2-7; D is ambiguous. Germline V gene data show CDR1 as DFQATT and CDR2 as SNEGSKA (reference sequence). V gave up 5 bases and J gave up 0 bases, with 17 bases separating them. This CDR3 is built from 15 residues. The CDR3 sequence: CSAPQRDSPSYEQYF. CDR3 DNA sequence: TGCAGTGCTCCTCAGAGAGACTCCCCCTCCTACGAGCAGTACTTC.

The chain uses TRBV4-1 and TRBJ2-2, with D perhaps assigned TRBD1 or TRBD2 (5 bases each). The V gene's germline CDR1 is MGHRA and CDR2 YSYEKL. The V end was cut by 0 bases, the J end by 4 bases, with 12 bases between. CDR3 length: 16 residues. As DNA, the CDR3 is TGCGCCAGCAGCCAAGATCCCCAGGGAGCCACCGGGGAGCTGTTTTTT. Its protein is CASSQDPQGATGELFF.

CDR3 bases: TGTGCCAGCAGTGAAGGGTCAGGGGGCAACGAGCAGTACTTC. It yields the protein CASSEGSGGNEQYF. The chain recombines TRBV2 with TRBJ2-7; 8 bases fit TRBD1. Looked up from germline, CDR1 is SNHLY and CDR2 is FYNNEI. The CDR3 totals 14 residues. Trimming at V came to 1 base and at J to 5 bases, leaving 4 bases not matched to a gene. The whole variable domain, filled in from reference TRBV2 and TRBJ2-7, reads EPEVTQTPSHQVTQMGQEVILRCVPISNHLYFYWYRQILGQKVEFLVSFYNNEISEKSEIFDDQFSVERPDGSNFTLKIRSTKLEDSAMYFCASSEGSGGNEQYFGPGTRLTVT.

The chain has TRBV28 and TRBJ2-5; D uncertain. V was trimmed by 4 bases and J by 1 base, leaving 22 bases between them. This CDR3 has 18 amino acids. CDR1 and CDR2 from the germline V gene are MDHEN and SYDVKM. The CDR3 nucleotides read TGTGCCAGCAGTTCCCTTCGACTCAGCTCCCTTCTCCAAGAGACCCAGTACTTC. Protein product: CASSSLRLSSLLQETQYF.

This clonotype was found a few times. The chain links TRBV4-1 to TRBJ2-3; TRBD2 agrees at 8 bases. Germline V gene data show CDR1 as MGHRA and CDR2 as YSYEKL. CDR3 size: 16 residues. The trim removed 5 bases at V and 2 bases at J, leaving 9 bases unmatched. CDR3 DNA: TGCGCCAGCAGCGACAGAGCGGGGGCCCTCACAGATACGCAGTATTTT. It specifies CASSDRAGALTDTQYF.

This sequence joins TRBV12-3 or TRBV12-4 and TRBJ2-7; perhaps TRBD1 as D (5 bases). V lost 8 bases and J 6 bases, leaving 8 bases between the germline ends. The CDR3 runs 10 residues. The CDR3 protein is CASQGSEQYF. The CDR3 DNA reads TGTGCCAGCCAGGGCTCCGAGCAGTACTTC.

The chain has TRBV20-1 and TRBJ2-2, with D uncertain. The CDR3 loop spans 15 amino acids. V was pared by 5 bases and J by 0 bases, with 13 bases between. Per the germline V gene, CDR1 is DFQATT and CDR2 is SNEGSKA (reference sequence). CDR3 protein: CSAAVAASNTGELFF. DNA of the CDR3: TGCAGTGCTGCGGTCGCGGCCTCGAACACCGGGGAGCTGTTTTTT.

The genes are TRBV7-9 and TRBJ2-3, with D tentatively TRBD2 (7 bases). CDR3 length: 16 amino acids. In germline, CDR1 is SEHNR, CDR2 FQNEAQ (reference sequence). Trimming cost V 8 bases and J 2 bases, with 20 bases left between them. CDR3 coding DNA: TGTGCCAGCCCACTGGGGGGGGCCCTCCCCACAGATACGCAGTATTTT. Translating it yields CASPLGGALPTDTQYF.

This sequence joins TRBV11-2 and TRBJ2-7, with D uncertain. There are 15 residues in the CDR3. Germline CDR1 and CDR2: SGHAT and FQNNGV. V was shortened by 6 bases and J by 0 bases, with 15 bases between the two germline ends. In DNA form, the CDR3 reads TGTGCCAGCAGTTCGGGCCCCCAGAGCTCCTACGAGCAGTACTTC. It translates to CASSSGPQSSYEQYF.

Only a few counts were recorded for this clonotype. The genes are TRBV9 and TRBJ2-3, with 8 bases fitting TRBD2. This CDR3 is built from 15 residues. CDR1 is SGDLS, CDR2 YYNGEE, per germline. The junction had 4 bases not matched to a gene; V was cut back by 3 bases and J by 1 base. In nucleotides, the CDR3 is TGTGCCAGCAGCGAAACTAGCGGTCGCACAGATACGCAGTATTTT. Translation gives CASSETSGRTDTQYF.

There are a few counts of this clonotype. The chain employs TRBV4-1 and TRBJ2-3, with D hard to call. Germline values: CDR1 MGHRA, CDR2 YSYEKL. V was pared by 3 bases and J by 8 bases, with 12 bases between. There are 13 residues in the CDR3. DNA for the CDR3: TGCGCCAGCAGCCACCTAGAGGATCGTACGCAGTATTTT. This gives the protein CASSHLEDRTQYF.